A single sample is the source of the 2 T cell receptor beta chains below, sequenced in a study of blood T cell repertoires in COVID-19. Profiled with immunoSEQ multiplex PCR; TCRdb holds only in-frame clones, not every one. The sample contains 150,000 to 200,000 clones, 80% to 90% of which appear only once. The sequenced sample was peripheral blood. These receptors originate from a man aged 18 to 30 with active or convalescent COVID-19.

The genes are TRBV3-1 (or the pseudogene TRBV3-2) and TRBJ2-7; no reliable D call. CDR1 is LGHDT and CDR2 is YNNKEL in the germline V gene (reference sequence). The V gene lost 2 bases and the J gene lost 4 bases, with 15 bases spanning the gap. The CDR3 loop spans 15 amino acids. The CDR3 nucleotides are TGTGCCAGCAGCCAATCCTATGGGCCTTCTTACGAGCAGTACGTC. Its translation is CASSQSYGPSYEQYV.

The chain links TRBV4-3 to TRBJ2-2; D uncertain. Deletions cut 1 base from V and 4 bases from J, with 10 bases between. Germline V gives CDR1 LGHNA, CDR2 YSLEER. This CDR3 has 15 amino acids. The CDR3 DNA follows: TGCGCCAGCAGCCAAGCGTCGAGGAGCACCGGGGAGCTGTTTTTT. Protein sequence: CASSQASRSTGELFF.